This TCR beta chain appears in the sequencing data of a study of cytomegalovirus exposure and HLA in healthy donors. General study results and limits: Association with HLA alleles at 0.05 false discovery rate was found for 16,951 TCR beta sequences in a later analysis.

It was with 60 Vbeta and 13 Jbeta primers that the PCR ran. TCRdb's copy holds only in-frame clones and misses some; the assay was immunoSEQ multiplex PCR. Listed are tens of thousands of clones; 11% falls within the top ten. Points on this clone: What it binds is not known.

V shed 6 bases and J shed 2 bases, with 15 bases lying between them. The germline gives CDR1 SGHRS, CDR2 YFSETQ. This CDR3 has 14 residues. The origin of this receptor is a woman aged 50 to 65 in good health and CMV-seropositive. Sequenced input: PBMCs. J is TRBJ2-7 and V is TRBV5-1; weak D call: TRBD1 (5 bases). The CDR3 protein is CASTTHRFPYEQYF. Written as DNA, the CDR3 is TGCGCCAGCACGACCCACAGGTTTCCCTACGAGCAGTACTTC.